This T cell receptor beta chain was found in a study of blood T cell repertoires in COVID-19. Turning to the study itself: The samples span acute and convalescent COVID-19 from the United States, Italy and Spain. T cells, B-cell-depleted T cells, or PBMCs supplied cDNA or gDNA.

This CDR3 is 16 amino acids long. Deletions cut 0 bases from V and 1 base from J, with 14 bases between. Authors' processing steps: Reference gene primer amplification gave estimated nucleated cell counts. Clones were sequenced by immunoSEQ multiplex PCR, and TCRdb holds only the in-frame ones, with some missing. The DNA gave D and trimming, while V, J and clone size come from that table. The sample holds roughly 84,000 clones, around 80% seen once. The chain links TRBV5-3 to TRBJ2-7; possible D gene TRBD2, 6 bases. TRBV5-3 is given ORF status, its function remaining uncertain. The TCR sequence derives from a woman between 40 and 55 years old with active or convalescent COVID-19. The sample consisted of peripheral blood. CDR3 nucleotide sequence: TGTGCCAGAAGCTTGGTGAGTGCGGGAAGATCCTACGAGCAGTACTTC. Protein sequence: CARSLVSAGRSYEQYF.